This T cell receptor (beta chain) originates from a study of blood T cell repertoires in COVID-19. Ages ranged from about 18 to 89 years, with residence in about 24 US areas. The study counted Cohort 3 donors as recovered given two negative PCRs, clearance, or symptom resolution. How the authors handled the data: Quantification of nucleated cells was approximated via reference gene primer amplification. The data were produced by immunoSEQ multiplex PCR, yet TCRdb's version contains in-frame clones alone and is incomplete. V, J and clone size reflect that table, while D and trimming were determined from the DNA. The sample holds roughly 280,000 clones; nearly 90% are singletons and the top ten take 1.5% to 2%. V was pared by 8 bases and J by 5 bases, with 5 bases of the junction left unmatched. CDR1 is SNHLY, CDR2 FYNNEI, per germline. The CDR3 length is 14 residues.

This sequence joins TRBV2 and TRBJ2-1, with 11 bases aligning to TRBD2. Sample: PBMCs or T cells enriched from blood (not recorded which). The sequence was obtained from a woman aged 60-70 years who had recovered from COVID-19. The CDR3 DNA reads as TGTGCCAGCCTTAGCGGGAGGGGCAACAATGAGCAGTTCTTC. This encodes CASLSGRGNNEQFF.